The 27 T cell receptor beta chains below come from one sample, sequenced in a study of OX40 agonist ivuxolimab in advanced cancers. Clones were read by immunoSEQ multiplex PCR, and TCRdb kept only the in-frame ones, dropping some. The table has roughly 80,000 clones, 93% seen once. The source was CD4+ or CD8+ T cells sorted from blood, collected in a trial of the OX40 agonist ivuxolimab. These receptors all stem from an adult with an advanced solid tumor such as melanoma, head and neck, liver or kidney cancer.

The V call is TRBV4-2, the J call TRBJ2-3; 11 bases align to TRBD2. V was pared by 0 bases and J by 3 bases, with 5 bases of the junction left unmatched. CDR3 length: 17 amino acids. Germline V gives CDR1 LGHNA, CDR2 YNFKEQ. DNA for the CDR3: TGTGCCAGCAGCCAAGACCCCCCTAGCGGGAGGACAGATACGCAGTATTTT. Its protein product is CASSQDPPSGRTDTQYF.

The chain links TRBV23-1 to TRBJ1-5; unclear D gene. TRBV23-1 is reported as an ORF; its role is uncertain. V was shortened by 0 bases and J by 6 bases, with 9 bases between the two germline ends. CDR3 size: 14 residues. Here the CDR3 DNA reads TGCGCCAGCAGTCAATCAATCAGTGCTCAGCCCCAGCATTTT. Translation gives CASSQSISAQPQHF.

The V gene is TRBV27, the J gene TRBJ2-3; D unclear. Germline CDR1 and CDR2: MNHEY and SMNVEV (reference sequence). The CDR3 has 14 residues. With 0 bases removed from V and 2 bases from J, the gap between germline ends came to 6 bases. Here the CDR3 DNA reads TGTGCCAGCAGTTTATCTGTCTTCACAGATACGCAGTATTTT. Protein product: CASSLSVFTDTQYF.

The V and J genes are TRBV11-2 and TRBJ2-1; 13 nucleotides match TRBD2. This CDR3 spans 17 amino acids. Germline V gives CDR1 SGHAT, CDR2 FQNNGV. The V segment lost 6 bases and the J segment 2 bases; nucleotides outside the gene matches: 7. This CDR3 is CASSWTSGGRTYNEQFF. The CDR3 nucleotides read TGTGCCAGCAGTTGGACTAGCGGGGGACGAACCTACAATGAGCAGTTCTTC.

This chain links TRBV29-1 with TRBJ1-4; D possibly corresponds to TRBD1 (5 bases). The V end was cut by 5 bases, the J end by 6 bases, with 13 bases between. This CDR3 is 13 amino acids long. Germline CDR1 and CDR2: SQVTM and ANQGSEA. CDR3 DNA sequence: TGCAGCGTTTTTCGGGACGGCCATGAAAAACTGTTTTTT. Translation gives CSVFRDGHEKLFF.

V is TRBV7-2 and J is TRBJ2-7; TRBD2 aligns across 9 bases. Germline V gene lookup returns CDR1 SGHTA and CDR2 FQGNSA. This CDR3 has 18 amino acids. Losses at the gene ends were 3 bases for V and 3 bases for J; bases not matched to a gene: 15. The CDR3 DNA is TGTGCCAGCAGCTTCGGTGGAGGCGGGAGGGCTAAGTTCTACGAGCAGTACTTC. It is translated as CASSFGGGGRAKFYEQYF.

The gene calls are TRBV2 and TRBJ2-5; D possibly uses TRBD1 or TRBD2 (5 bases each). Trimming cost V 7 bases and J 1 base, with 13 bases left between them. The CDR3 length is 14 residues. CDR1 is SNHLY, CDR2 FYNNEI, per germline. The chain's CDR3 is CASNPGRRQETQYF. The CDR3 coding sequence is TGTGCCAGCAACCCGGGACGCCGCCAAGAGACCCAGTACTTC.

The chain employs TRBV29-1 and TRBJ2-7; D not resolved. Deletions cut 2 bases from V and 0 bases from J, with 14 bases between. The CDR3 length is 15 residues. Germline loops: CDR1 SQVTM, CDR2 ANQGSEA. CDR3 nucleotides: TGCAGCGTTGAATTAGACAAGCTGGACTCCTACGAGCAGTACTTC. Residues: CSVELDKLDSYEQYF.

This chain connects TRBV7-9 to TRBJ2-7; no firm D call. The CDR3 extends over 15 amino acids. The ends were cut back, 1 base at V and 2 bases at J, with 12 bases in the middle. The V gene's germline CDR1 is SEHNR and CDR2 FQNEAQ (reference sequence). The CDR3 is CASSLVLGSTYEQYF. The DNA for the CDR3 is TGTGCCAGCAGCTTAGTCCTGGGCAGTACCTACGAGCAGTACTTC.

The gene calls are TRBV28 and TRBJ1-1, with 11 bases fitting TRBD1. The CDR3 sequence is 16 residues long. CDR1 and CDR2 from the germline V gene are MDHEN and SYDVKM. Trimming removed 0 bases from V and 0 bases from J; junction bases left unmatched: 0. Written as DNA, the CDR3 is TGTGCCAGCAGTTTATGGGGACAGGGGGTGAACACTGAAGCTTTCTTT. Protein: CASSLWGQGVNTEAFF.

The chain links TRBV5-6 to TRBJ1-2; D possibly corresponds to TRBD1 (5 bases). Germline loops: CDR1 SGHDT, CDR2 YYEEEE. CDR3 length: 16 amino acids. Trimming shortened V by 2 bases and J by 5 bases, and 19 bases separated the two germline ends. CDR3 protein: CASSFHRRTDFYGYTF. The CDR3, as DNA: TGTGCCAGCAGCTTCCACAGGCGGACGGACTTTTATGGCTACACCTTC.

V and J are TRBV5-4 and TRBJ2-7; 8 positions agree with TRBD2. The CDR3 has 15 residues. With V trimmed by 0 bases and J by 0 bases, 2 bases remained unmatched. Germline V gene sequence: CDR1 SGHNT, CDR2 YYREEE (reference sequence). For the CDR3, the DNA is TGTGCCAGCAGCTTGGCGGGAGGGCCCTCCTACGAGCAGTACTTC. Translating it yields CASSLAGGPSYEQYF.

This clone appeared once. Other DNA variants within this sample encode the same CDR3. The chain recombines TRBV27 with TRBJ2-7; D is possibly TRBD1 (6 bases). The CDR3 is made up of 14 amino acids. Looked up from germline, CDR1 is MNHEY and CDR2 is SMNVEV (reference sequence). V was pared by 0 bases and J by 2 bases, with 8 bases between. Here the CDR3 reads CASSLSPGAYEQYF. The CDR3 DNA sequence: TGTGCCAGCAGTTTATCGCCAGGGGCCTACGAGCAGTACTTC.

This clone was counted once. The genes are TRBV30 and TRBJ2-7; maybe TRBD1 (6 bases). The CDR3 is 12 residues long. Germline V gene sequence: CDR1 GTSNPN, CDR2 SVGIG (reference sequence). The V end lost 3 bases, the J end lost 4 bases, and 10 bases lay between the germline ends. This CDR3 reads CAWRGGLYEQYF. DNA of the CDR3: TGTGCCTGGAGAGGGGGTTTATACGAGCAGTACTTC.

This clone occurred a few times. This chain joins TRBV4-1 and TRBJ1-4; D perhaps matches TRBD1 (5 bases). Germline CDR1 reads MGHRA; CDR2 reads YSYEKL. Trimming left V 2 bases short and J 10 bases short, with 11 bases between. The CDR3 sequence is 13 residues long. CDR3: CASSQSLGGKLFF. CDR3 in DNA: TGCGCCAGCAGCCAATCCCTGGGGGGAAAACTGTTTTTT.

CDR3 sequence: CASSQVPPPAPLAGGTDTQYF. DNA of the CDR3: TGCGCCAGCAGCCAAGTTCCCCCACCGGCCCCGCTAGCGGGAGGGACAGATACGCAGTATTTT. The chain carries TRBV4-1 and TRBJ2-3; the match to TRBD2 covers 12 bases. V gave up 1 base and J gave up 3 bases; unmatched junction bases: 17. Germline V CDR1 and CDR2: MGHRA, YSYEKL. The CDR3 is made up of 21 amino acids.

CDR3 DNA: TGTGCCAGCAGTCCCTCGGGGCCCCTGGGCACCGGGGAGCTGTTTTTT. Protein product: CASSPSGPLGTGELFF. The chain combines TRBV27 with TRBJ2-2; D assignment may be TRBD1 or TRBD2 (5 bases each). The CDR3 runs to 16 residues. Germline CDR1 and CDR2: MNHEY and SMNVEV (reference sequence). Trimming left V 5 bases short and J 4 bases short, with 17 bases between.

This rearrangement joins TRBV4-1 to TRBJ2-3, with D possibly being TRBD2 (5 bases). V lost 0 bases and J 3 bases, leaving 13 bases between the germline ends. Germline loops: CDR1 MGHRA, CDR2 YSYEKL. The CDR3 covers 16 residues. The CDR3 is CASSQDEGMGTDTQYF. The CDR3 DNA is TGCGCCAGCAGCCAAGATGAGGGTATGGGGACAGATACGCAGTATTTT.

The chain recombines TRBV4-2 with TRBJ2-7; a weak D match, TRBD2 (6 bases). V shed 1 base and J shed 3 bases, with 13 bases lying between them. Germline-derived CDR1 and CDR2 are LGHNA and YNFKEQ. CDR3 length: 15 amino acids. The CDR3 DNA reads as TGTGCCAGCAGCCAAGGCTGGGAGGACCTCTACGAGCAGTACTTC. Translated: CASSQGWEDLYEQYF.

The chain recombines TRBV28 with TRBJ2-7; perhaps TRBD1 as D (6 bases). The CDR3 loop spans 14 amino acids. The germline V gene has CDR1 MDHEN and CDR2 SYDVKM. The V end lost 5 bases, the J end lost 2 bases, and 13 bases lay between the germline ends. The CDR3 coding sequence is TGTGCCAGCAGTCCGGTAGGGGGTCCCTACGAGCAGTACTTC. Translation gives CASSPVGGPYEQYF.

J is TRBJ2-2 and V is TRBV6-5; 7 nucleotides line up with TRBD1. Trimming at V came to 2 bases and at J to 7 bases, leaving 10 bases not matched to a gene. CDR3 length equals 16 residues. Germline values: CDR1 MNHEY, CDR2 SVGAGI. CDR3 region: CASSYGQVWKSGELFF. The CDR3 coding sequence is TGTGCCAGCAGTTACGGACAGGTGTGGAAGAGCGGGGAGCTGTTTTTT.

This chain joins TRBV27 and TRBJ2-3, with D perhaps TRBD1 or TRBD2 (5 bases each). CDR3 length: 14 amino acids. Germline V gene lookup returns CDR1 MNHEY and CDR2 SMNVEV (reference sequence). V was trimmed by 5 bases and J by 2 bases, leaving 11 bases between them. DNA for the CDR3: TGTGCCAGCAGTCCCACGGGACCCACAGATACGCAGTATTTT. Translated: CASSPTGPTDTQYF.

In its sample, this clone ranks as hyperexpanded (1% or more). The CDR3 nucleotides read TGTGCCAGCAGCTTAGTAAAGGGACTAGCAGTTTACGGGGAGCTGTTTTTT. Amino acid sequence: CASSLVKGLAVYGELFF. V is TRBV7-9 and J is TRBJ2-2; 9 nucleotides agree with TRBD2. Losses at the gene ends were 1 base for V and 7 bases for J; bases not matched to a gene: 10. CDR1 is SEHNR, CDR2 FQNEAQ, per germline (reference sequence). The CDR3 runs to 17 residues.

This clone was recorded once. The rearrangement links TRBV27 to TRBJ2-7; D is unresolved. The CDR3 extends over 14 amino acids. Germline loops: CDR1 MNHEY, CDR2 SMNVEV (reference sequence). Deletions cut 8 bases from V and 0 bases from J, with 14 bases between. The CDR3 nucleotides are TGTGCCAGCTTCAGTTCCCAGAGCTCCTACGAGCAGTACTTC. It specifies CASFSSQSSYEQYF.

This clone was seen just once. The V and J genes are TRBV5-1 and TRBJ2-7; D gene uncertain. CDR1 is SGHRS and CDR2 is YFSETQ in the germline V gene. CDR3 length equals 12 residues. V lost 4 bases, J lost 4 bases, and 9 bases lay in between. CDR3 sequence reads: CASSPGGYEQYF. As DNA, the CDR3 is TGCGCCAGCAGCCCGGGTGGGTACGAGCAGTACTTC.

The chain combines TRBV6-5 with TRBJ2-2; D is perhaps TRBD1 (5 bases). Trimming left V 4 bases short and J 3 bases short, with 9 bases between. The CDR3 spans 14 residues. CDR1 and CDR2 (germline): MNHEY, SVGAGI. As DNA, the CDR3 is TGTGCCAGCAGTTCCAGGGCGGACACCGGGGAGCTGTTTTTT. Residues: CASSSRADTGELFF.

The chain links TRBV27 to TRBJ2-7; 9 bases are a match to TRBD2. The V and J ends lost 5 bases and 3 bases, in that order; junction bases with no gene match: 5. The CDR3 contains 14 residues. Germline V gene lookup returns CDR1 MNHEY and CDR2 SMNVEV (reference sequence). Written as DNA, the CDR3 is TGTGCCAGCAGTCTTGGACTAGCGAGCTACGAGCAGTACTTC. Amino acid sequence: CASSLGLASYEQYF.